This T cell receptor (beta chain) originates from a study of T cell changes during pregnancy in multiple sclerosis. Germline V CDR1 and CDR2: SGDLS, YYNGEE. This CDR3 is built from 17 residues. Unmatched junction bases numbered 11, after V lost 0 bases and J lost 2 bases. Measured with immunoSEQ multiplex PCR; TCRdb has only the in-frame clones, and not every one. The table lists 57,000 or so clones, roughly 91% of them singletons. The specimen comprised peripheral blood, sampled in the second trimester of pregnancy. This TCR derives from a female donor with multiple sclerosis, enrolled in a pregnancy study. The genes are TRBV9 and TRBJ2-7, with 7 bases lining up with TRBD1. CDR3: CASSVGGWGQTAYEQYF. The CDR3 DNA is TGTGCCAGCAGCGTAGGAGGTTGGGGACAGACAGCCTACGAGCAGTACTTC. The full variable domain, with the rest looked up from reference TRBV9 and TRBJ2-7, is DSGVTQTPKHLITATGQRVTLRCSPRSGDLSVYWYQQSLDQGLQFLIQYYNGEERAKGNILERFSAQQFPDLHSELNLSSLELGDSALYFCASSVGGWGQTAYEQYFGPGTRLTVT.